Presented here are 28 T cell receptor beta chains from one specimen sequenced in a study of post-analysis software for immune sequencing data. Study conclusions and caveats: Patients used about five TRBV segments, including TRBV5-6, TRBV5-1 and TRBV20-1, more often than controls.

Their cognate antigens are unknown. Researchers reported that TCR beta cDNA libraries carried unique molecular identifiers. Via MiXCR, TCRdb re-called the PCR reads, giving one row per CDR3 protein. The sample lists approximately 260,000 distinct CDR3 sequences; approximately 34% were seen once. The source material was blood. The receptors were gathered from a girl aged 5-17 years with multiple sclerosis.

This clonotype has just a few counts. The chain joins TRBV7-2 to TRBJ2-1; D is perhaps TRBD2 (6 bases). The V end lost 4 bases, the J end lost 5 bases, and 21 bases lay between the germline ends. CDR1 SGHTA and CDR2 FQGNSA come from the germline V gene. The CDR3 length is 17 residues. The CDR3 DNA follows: TGTGCCAGCAGCTCCCTAGGCCCCCGGACTATTAACAATGAGCAGTTCTTC. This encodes CASSSLGPRTINNEQFF.

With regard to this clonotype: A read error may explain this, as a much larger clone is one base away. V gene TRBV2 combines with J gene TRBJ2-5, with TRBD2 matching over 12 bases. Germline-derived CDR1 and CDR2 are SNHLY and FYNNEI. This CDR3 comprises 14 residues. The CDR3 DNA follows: TGTGCCAGCAGTGGAACTAGCGGGGGGAAGACCAAGTACTTC. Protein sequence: CASSGTSGGKTKYF.

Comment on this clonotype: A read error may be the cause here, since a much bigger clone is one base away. The CDR3 sequence: CASSLRRNSGANVLTF. In DNA, the CDR3 is TGTGCCAGCAGTCTCAGGAGGAACTCTGGGGCCAACGTCCTGACTTTC. The chain joins TRBV27 to TRBJ2-6; D might be TRBD2 (5 bases). The CDR3 is 16 residues long. V was trimmed by 5 bases and J by 0 bases, leaving 11 bases between them. Germline values: CDR1 MNHEY, CDR2 SMNVEV (reference sequence).

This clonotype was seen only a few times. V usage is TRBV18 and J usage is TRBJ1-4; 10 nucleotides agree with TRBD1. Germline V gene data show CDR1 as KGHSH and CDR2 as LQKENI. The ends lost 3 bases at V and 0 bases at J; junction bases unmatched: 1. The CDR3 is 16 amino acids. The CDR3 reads CASSPDRGSTNEKLFF. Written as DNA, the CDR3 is TGTGCCAGCTCACCGGACAGGGGGTCAACTAATGAAAAACTGTTTTTT. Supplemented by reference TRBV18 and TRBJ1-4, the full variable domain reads NAGVMQNPRHLVRRRGQEARLRCSPMKGHSHVYWYRQLPEEGLKFMVYLQKENIIDESGMPKERFSAEFPKEGPSILRIQQVVRGDSAAYFCASSPDRGSTNEKLFFGSGTQLSVL.

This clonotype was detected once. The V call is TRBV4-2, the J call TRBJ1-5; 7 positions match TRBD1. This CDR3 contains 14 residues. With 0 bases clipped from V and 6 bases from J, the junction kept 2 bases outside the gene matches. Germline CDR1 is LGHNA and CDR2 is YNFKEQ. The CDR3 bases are TGTGCCAGCAGCCAAGAATCAGGGGGTCAGCCCCAGCATTTT. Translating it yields CASSQESGGQPQHF.

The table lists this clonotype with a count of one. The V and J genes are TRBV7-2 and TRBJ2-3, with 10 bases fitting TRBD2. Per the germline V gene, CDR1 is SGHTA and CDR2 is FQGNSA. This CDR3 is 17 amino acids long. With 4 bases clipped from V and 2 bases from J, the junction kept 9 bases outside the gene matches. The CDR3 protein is CASSSGQGLAITDTQYF. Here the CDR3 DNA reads TGTGCCAGCAGCTCAGGACAGGGACTAGCGATCACAGATACGCAGTATTTT.

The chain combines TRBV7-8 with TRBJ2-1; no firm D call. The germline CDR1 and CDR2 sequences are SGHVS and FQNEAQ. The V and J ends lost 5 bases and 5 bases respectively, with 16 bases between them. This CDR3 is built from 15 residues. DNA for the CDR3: TGTGCCAGCAGCGGTACGGACCGATTCAACAATGAGCAGTTCTTC. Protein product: CASSGTDRFNNEQFF.

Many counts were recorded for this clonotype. The CDR3 protein is CASTLDRVPGYTF. CDR3 sequence (DNA): TGTGCCAGCACCCTAGACAGGGTGCCCGGCTACACCTTC. The V gene is TRBV3-1, the J gene TRBJ1-2, with 7 bases identical to TRBD1. This CDR3 region has 13 residues. V gave up 7 bases and J gave up 8 bases; unmatched junction bases: 10. Germline V gene lookup returns CDR1 LGHDT and CDR2 YNNKEL (reference sequence).

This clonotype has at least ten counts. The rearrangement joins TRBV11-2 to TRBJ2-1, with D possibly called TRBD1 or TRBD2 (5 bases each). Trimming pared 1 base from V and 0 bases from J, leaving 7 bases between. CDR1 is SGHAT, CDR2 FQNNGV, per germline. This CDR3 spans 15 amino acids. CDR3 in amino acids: CASSLGGNSYNEQFF. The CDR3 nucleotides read TGTGCCAGCAGCTTAGGGGGGAACTCCTACAATGAGCAGTTCTTC.

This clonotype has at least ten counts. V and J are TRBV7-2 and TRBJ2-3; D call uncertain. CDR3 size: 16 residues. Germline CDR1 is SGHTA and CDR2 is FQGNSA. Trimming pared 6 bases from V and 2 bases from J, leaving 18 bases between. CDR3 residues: CASRTHGPVPTDTQYF. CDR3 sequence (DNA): TGTGCCAGCAGGACCCACGGCCCCGTGCCCACAGATACGCAGTATTTT. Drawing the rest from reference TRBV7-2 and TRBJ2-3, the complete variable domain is GAGVSQSPSNKVTEKGKDVELRCDPISGHTALYWYRQSLGQGLEFLIYFQGNSAPDKSGLPSDRFSAERTGGSVSTLTIQRTQQEDSAVYLCASRTHGPVPTDTQYFGPGTRLTVL.

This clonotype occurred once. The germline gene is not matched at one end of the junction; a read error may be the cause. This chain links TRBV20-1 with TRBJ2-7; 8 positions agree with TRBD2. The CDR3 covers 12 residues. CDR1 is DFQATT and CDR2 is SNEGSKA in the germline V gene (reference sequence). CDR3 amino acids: CRASGQTYEQYF. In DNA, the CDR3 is TGCAGGGCTAGCGGGCAAACCTACGAGCAGTACTTC.

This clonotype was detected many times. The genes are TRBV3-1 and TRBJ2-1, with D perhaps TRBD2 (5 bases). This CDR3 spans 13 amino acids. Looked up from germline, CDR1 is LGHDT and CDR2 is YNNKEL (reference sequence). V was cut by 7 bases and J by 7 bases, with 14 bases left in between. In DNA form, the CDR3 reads TGTGCCAGCAATACGGGAATGGGGAATGAGCAGTTCTTC. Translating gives CASNTGMGNEQFF.

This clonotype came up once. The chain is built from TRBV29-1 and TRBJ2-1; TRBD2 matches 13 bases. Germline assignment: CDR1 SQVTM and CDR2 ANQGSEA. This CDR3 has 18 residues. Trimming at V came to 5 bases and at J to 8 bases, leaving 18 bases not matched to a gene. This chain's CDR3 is CSVPYLKVRTSGSDEQFF. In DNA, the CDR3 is TGCAGCGTTCCCTACTTAAAAGTAAGGACTAGCGGGAGTGATGAGCAGTTCTTC.

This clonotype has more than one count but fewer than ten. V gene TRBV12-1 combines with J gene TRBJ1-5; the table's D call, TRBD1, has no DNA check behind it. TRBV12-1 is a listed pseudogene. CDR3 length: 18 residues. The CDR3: CASSFGWRGSACNQPQHF. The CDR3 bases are TGTGCCAGCAGCTTTGGTTGGAGGGGGTCAGCTTGCAATCAGCCCCAGCATTTT.

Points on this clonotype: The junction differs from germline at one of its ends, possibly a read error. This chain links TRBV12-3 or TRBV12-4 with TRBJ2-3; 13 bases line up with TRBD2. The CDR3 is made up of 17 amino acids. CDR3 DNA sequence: TGTGCCAGCACCGACCTTTGGACTAGCGGGAGAGCAGATACGCAGTATTTC. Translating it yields CASTDLWTSGRADTQYF.

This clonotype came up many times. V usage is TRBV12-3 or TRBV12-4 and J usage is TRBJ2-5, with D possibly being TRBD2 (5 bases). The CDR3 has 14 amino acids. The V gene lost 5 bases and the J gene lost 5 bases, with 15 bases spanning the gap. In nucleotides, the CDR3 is TGTGCCAGCAGTCCCTCGGGGATTAAGGAGACCCAGTACTTC. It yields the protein CASSPSGIKETQYF.

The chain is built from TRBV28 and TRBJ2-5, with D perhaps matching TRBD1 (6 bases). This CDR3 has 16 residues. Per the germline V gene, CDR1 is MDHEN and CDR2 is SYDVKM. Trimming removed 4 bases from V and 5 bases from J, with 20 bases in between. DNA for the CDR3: TGTGCCAGCAGTTCCCATAAACAGGGATTTGTTGAGACCCAGTACTTC. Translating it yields CASSSHKQGFVETQYF.

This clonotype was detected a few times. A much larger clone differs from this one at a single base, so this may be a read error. The DNA of the CDR3 is TGTGCCAGCAGCCCTGGAGGGGGCGGTTTCGAGCAGTACTTC. As protein: CASSPGGGGFEQYF. V and J are TRBV7-2 and TRBJ2-5; tentative D call: TRBD1 (7 bases). The J call may be incorrect, as the DNA end agrees better with TRBJ2-7. CDR1 and CDR2 from the germline V gene are SGHTA and FQGNSA. CDR3 length: 14 residues.

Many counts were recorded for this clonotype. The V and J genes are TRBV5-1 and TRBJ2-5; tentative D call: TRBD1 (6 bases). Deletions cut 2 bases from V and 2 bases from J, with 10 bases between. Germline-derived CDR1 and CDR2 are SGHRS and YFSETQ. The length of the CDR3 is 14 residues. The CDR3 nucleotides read TGCGCCAGCAGCTTTCAGGGGCTACAAGAGACCCAGTACTTC. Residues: CASSFQGLQETQYF. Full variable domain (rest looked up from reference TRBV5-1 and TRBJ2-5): KAGVTQTPRYLIKTRGQQVTLSCSPISGHRSVSWYQQTPGQGLQFLFEYFSETQRNKGNFPGRFSGRQFSNSRSEMNVSTLELGDSALYLCASSFQGLQETQYFGPGTRLLVL.

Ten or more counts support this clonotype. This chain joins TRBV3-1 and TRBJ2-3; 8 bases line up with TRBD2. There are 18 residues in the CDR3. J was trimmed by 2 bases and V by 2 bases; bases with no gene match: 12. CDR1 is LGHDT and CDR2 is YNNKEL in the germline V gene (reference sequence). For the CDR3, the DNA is TGTGCCAGCAGCCAACCTAGGCGAGTAGCGGGATCCACAGATACGCAGTATTTT. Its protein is CASSQPRRVAGSTDTQYF.

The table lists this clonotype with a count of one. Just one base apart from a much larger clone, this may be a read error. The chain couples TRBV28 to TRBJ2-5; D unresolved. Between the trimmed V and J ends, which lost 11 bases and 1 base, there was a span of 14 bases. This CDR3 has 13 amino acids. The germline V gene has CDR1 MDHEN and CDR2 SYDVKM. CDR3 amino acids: CAREVQSQETQYF. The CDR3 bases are TGTGCCCGCGAAGTACAGTCCCAAGAGACCCAGTACTTC.

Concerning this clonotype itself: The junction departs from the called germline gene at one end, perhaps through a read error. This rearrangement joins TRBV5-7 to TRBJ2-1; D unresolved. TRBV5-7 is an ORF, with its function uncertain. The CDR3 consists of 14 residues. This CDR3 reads CTSSRPRQGNEQFF. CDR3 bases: TGTACCAGCAGCCGTCCTAGACAAGGCAATGAGCAGTTCTTC.

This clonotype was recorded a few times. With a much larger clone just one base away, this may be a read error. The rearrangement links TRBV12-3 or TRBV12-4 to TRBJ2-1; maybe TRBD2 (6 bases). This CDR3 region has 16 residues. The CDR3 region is CASSLLLRGTNNGQFF. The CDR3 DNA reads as TGTGCCAGCAGTTTACTCCTGCGGGGAACTAACAATGGGCAGTTCTTC.

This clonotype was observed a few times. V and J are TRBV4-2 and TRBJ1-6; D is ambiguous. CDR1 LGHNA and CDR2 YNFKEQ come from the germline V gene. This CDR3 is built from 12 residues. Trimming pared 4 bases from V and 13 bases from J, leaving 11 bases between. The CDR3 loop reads CASSRSVGPLHF. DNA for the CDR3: TGTGCCAGCAGCCGCAGTGTCGGGCCCCTCCACTTT.

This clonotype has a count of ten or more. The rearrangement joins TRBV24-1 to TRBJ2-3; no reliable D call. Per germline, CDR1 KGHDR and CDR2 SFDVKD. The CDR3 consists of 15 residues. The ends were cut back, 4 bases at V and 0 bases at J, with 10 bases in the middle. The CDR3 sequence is CATSDKDASTDTQYF. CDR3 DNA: TGTGCCACCAGTGACAAGGACGCAAGCACAGATACGCAGTATTTT.

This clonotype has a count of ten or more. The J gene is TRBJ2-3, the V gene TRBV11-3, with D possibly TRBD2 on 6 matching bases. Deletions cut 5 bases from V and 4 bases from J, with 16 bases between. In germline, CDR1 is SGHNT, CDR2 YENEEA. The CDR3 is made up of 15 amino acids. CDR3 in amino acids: CASSPNNGGADTQYF. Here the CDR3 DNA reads TGTGCCAGCAGCCCTAACAACGGGGGAGCAGATACGCAGTATTTT.

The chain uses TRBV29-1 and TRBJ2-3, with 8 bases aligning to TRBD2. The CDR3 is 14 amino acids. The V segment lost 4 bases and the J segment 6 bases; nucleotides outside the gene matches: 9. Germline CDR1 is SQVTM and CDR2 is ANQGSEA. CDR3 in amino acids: CSVGRGGWLDTQYF. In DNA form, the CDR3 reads TGCAGCGTTGGTCGCGGGGGGTGGTTGGATACGCAGTATTTT.

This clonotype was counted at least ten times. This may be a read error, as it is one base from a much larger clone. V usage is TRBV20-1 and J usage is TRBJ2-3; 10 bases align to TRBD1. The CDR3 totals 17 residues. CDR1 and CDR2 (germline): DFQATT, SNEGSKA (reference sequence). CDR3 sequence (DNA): TGCAGTGCTAGTGGAACACCGGGACAGGGGAGGACAGGTACGCAGTATTTT. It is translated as CSASGTPGQGRTGTQYF.